This T cell receptor (beta chain) was obtained from a study of CD8 T cells in Susac syndrome. Study at large: Patients with Susac syndrome were therapy-naive, on corticosteroids, or on intravenous immunoglobulin alone at blood draw.

Negative isolation yielded the CD8+ and CD4+ T cells, while FACS enriched the TEMRA cells. RNA in amounts of roughly 0.5 to 1 ug was reverse transcribed with random hexamers. Each CDR3 protein gets one entry after TCRdb re-called the immunoSEQ multiplex PCR reads with MiXCR. The table shows hundreds of thousands of distinct CDR3 sequences, with about 95% occurring only once. The CDR3 covers 12 residues. V was pared by 1 base and J by 7 bases, with 7 bases between. The source of this sequence is a human donor with Susac syndrome. Sequencing used CD4+ T cells from PBMCs. The rearrangement links TRBV12-3 or TRBV12-4 to TRBJ1-1; D is unresolved. CDR3 sequence: CASSLGELEAFF. In DNA, the CDR3 is TGTGCCAGCAGTTTAGGAGAGCTTGAAGCTTTCTTT.